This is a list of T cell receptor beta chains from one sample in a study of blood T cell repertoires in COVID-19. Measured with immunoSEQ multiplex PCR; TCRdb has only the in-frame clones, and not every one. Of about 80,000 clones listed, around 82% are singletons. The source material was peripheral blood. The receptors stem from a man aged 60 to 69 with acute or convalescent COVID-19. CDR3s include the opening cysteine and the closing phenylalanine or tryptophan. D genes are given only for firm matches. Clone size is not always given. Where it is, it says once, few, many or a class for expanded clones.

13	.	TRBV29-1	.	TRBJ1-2	CSITPPKGDGYTF	TGCAGCATTACCCCGCCTAAGGGGGATGGCTACACCTTC
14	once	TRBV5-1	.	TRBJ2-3	CASSLAVESDTQYF	TGCGCCAGCAGCTTGGCCGTAGAGTCGGATACGCAGTATTTT
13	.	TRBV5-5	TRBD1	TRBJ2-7	CASSSGQEDLRNF	TGTGCCAGCAGCTCCGGACAGGAGGACCTGCGAAACTTC
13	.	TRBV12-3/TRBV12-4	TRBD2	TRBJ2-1	CASSMGLASEQFF	TGTGCCAGCAGTATGGGACTAGCCTCTGAGCAGTTCTTC
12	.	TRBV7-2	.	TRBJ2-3	CASTKQGDTQYF	TGTGCCAGCACCAAACAGGGAGATACGCAGTATTTT
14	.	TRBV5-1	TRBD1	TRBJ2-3	CASSPNRGGDTQYF	TGCGCCAGCAGCCCGAACAGGGGTGGAGATACGCAGTATTTT
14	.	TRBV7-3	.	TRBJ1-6	CASSLQGRDSPLHF	TGTGCCAGCAGCCTACAGGGTAGGGATTCACCCCTCCACTTT
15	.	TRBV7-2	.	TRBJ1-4	CASSLPWSTNEKLFF	TGTGCCAGCAGCCTACCTTGGTCAACTAATGAAAAACTGTTTTTT
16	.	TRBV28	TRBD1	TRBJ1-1	CASSLRRGPASTEAFF	TGTGCCAGCAGTTTACGCAGGGGGCCAGCTAGCACTGAAGCTTTCTTT
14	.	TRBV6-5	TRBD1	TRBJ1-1	CASTQQGSGTEAFF	TGTGCCAGCACTCAACAGGGGTCTGGGACTGAAGCTTTCTTT
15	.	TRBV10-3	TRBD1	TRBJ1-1	CAIRRPGQGNTEAFF	TGTGCCATCAGGAGACCCGGACAGGGGAACACTGAAGCTTTCTTT
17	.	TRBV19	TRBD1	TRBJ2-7	CASSPDRGGPLVYEQYF	TGTGCCAGTAGTCCGGACAGGGGAGGACCTCTCGTCTACGAGCAGTACTTC
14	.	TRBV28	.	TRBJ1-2	CASSLPTGNYGYTF	TGTGCCAGCAGTTTACCAACAGGAAACTATGGCTACACCTTC
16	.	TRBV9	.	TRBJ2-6	CASSVGQLSGANVLTF	TGTGCCAGCAGCGTAGGGCAGTTATCCGGGGCCAACGTCCTGACTTTC
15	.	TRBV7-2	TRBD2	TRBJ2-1	CASSSRTSPKGEQFF	TGTGCCAGCAGCTCTCGGACTAGCCCTAAGGGTGAGCAGTTCTTC
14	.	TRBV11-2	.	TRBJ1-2	CASSLSDGGYGYTF	TGTGCCAGCAGCTTAAGTGACGGGGGCTATGGCTACACCTTC
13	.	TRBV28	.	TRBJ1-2	CASSLRGVYGYTF	TGTGCCAGCAGTTTACGGGGGGTATATGGCTACACCTTC
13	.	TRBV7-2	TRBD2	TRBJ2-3	CASSPTSGSTQYF	TGTGCCAGCAGCCCTACTAGCGGCAGTACGCAGTATTTT
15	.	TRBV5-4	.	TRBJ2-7	CASSPGGGGVYEQYF	TGTGCCAGCAGCCCCGGGGGAGGGGGGGTCTACGAGCAGTACTTC
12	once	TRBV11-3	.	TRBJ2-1	CASSLSYNEQFF	TGTGCCAGCAGCCTCAGCTACAATGAGCAGTTCTTC
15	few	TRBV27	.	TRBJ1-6	CASSLSSQLYSPLHF	TGTGCCAGCAGTTTATCATCCCAACTCTATTCACCCCTCCACTTT
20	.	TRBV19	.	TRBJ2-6	CASRTEEGRGEGSGANVLTF	TGTGCCAGTCGCACCGAAGAGGGGCGGGGTGAGGGAAGTGGGGCCAACGTCCTGACTTTC
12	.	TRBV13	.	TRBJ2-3	CASSPLPDTQYF	TGTGCCAGCAGCCCCCTCCCAGATACGCAGTATTTT
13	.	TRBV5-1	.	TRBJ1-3	CASSLGPGNTIYF	TGCGCCAGCAGCTTGGGGCCAGGAAACACCATATATTTT
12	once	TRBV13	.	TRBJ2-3	CASSLREDTQYF	TGTGCCAGCAGCTTACGAGAAGATACGCAGTATTTT
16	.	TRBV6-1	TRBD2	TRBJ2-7	CASSESLAGGAGEQYF	TGTGCCAGCAGTGAATCACTAGCGGGAGGTGCGGGCGAGCAGTACTTC
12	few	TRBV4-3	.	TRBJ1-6	CASSQDSSPLHF	TGCGCCAGCAGCCAAGATTCATCACCCCTCCACTTT
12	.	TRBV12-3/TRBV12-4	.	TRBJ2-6	CASSGGANVLTF	TGTGCCAGCAGCGGGGGGGCCAACGTCCTGACTTTC
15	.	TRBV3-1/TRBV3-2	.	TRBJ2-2	CASSQAGVDTGELFF	TGTGCCAGCAGCCAAGCGGGAGTCGACACCGGGGAGCTGTTTTTT
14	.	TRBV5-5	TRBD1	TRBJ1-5	CASSLDRAGQPQHF	TGTGCCAGCAGCCTAGACAGGGCCGGACAGCCCCAGCATTTT
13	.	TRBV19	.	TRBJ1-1	CAGGGEGNTEAFF	TGTGCCGGCGGCGGGGAGGGGAACACTGAAGCTTTCTTT